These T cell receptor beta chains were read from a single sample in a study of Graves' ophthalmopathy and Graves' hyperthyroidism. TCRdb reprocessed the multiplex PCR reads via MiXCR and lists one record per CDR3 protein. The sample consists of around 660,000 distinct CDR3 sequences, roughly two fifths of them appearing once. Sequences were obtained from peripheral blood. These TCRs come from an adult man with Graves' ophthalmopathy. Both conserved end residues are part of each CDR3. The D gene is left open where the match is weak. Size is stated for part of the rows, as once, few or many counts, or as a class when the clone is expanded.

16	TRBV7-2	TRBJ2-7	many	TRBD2	TGTGCCAGCAGCTTGACGGTTAGCGGGATTCCCTACGAGCAGTACTTC	CASSLTVSGIPYEQYF
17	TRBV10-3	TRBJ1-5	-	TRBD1	TGTGCCATCAGTGAGCTGGGGACAGGGCGGATTCAAGAGACCCAGCATTTT	CAISELGTGRIQETQHF
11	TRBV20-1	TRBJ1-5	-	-	TGCAGTGTTGGACCCGGGGAGACCCAGCATTTT	CSVGPGETQHF
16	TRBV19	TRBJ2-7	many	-	TGTGCCAGTAGTATCACCCTGGGGGGAGTGGAGGACGAGCAGTACTTC	CASSITLGGVEDEQYF
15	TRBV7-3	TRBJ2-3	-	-	TGTGCCAGCAGCTTAATGCCAGGTCGCACAGATACGCAGTATTTT	CASSLMPGRTDTQYF
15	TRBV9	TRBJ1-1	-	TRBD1	TGTGCCAGCAGCGCCGGGACAGGGGGTCGAACTGAAGCTTTCTTT	CASSAGTGGRTEAFF
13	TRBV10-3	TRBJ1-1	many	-	TGTGCCAGCAGCGACAGAAAGAACACTGAAGCTTTCTTT	CASSDRKNTEAFF
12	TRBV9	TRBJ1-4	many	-	TGTGCCAGCAGCGGTCCACATGAAAAACTGTTTTTT	CASSGPHEKLFF
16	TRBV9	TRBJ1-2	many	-	TGTGCCAGCAGCGTAGCTACGACAGACCCCCACTATGGCTACACCTTC	CASSVATTDPHYGYTF
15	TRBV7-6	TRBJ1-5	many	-	TGTGCCAGCAGCTTACTGAGGTATAGCAATCAGCCCCAGCATTTT	CASSLLRYSNQPQHF
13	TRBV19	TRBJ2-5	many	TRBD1	TGTGCCACCAAGGGACAGGGGGAAGAGACCCAGTACTTC	CATKGQGEETQYF
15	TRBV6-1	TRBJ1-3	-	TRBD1	TGTGCCAGCAGATCGGAACAGGGGAGTGGAAACACCATATATTTT	CASRSEQGSGNTIYF
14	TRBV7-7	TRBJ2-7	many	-	TGTGCTAGCAGCTTAGGGGTAGGGCCAGCTGAGCAGTACTTC	CASSLGVGPAEQYF
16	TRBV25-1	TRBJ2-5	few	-	TGTGCCAGCAGTTACGAGCCGACAGCCTACCAAGAGACCCAGTACTTC	CASSYEPTAYQETQYF
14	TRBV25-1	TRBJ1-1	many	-	TGTGCCAGCAGTGAATCGGGGTGGGGAACTGAAGCTTTCTTT	CASSESGWGTEAFF
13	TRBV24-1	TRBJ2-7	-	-	TGTGCCACCAGTGCGGACCTCGGCTACGAGCAGTACTTC	CATSADLGYEQYF
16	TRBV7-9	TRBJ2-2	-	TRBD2	TGTGCCAGCAGCTTACTCGCAGCGGGAAACACCGGGGAGCTGTTTTTT	CASSLLAAGNTGELFF
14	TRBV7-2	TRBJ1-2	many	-	TGTGCCAGCAGCCCCTCGGGGTCATACTATGGCTACACCTTC	CASSPSGSYYGYTF
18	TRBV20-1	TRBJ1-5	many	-	TGCAGTGCGGAAAATCGACACATGCACCTAAGGGGCAATCAGCCCCAGCATTTT	CSAENRHMHLRGNQPQHF
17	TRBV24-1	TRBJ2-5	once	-	TGTGCCACCAGCGGCCGAGGAGGGAAAATGGACCAAGAGACCCAGTACTTC	CATSGRGGKMDQETQYF
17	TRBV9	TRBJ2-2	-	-	TGTGCCAGCAGCGTAGGGCTAAATAGCCAAGCCACCGGGGAGCTGTTTTTT	CASSVGLNSQATGELFF
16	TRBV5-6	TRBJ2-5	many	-	TGTGCCAGCAGCCCACGAAGGGGGGGGGCGAGTGAGACCCAGTACTTC	CASSPRRGGASETQYF
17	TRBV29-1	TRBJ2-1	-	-	TGCAGCGTTGAATCTATGTGGGGGGGCGATCTATTCAATGAGCAGTTCTTC	CSVESMWGGDLFNEQFF
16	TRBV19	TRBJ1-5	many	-	TGTGCCAGTAGTATAAAAGGGGGGGACGGCAATCAGCCCCAGCATTTT	CASSIKGGDGNQPQHF
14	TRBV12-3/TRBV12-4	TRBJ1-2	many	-	TGTGCCAGCAGTTTAGATGACAGCAACTATGGCTACACCTTC	CASSLDDSNYGYTF
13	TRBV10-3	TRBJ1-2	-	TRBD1	TGTGCCATCAGTGAGTCCTTGGGACAGGGCTACACCTTC	CAISESLGQGYTF
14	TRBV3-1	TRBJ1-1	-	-	TGTGCCAGCAGCCAAGATATGGGGGATAGTGAAGCTTTCTTT	CASSQDMGDSEAFF